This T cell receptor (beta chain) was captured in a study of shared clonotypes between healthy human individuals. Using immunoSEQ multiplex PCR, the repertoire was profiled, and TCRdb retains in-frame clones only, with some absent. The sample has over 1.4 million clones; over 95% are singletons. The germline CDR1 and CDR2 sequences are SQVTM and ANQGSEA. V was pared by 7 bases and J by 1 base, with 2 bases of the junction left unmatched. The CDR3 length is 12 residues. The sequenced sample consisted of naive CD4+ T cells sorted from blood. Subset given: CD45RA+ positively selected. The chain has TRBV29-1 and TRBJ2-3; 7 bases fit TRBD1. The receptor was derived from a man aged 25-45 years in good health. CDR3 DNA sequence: TGCAGCGCCGACAGGGGCACAGATACGCAGTATTTT. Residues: CSADRGTDTQYF.